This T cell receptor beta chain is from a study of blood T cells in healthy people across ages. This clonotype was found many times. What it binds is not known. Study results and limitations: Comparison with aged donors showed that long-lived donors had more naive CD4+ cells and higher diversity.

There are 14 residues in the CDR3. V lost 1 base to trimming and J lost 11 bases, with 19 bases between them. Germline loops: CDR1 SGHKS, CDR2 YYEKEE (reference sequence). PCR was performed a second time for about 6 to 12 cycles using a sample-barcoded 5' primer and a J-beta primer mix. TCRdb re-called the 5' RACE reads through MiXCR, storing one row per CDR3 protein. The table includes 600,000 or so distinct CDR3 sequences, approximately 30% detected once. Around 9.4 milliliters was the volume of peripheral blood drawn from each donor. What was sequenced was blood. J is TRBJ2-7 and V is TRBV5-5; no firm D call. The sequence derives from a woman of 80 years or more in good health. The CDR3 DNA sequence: TGTGCCAGCAGCTTGATCCCGGGCCCAAACCAGGAGTACTTC. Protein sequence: CASSLIPGPNQEYF.